This T cell receptor beta chain was sequenced in a study of blood T cell repertoires in COVID-19 (dated by TCRdb to about 2020). For the wider study: Samples covering the acute and convalescent phases of COVID-19 were provided by collaborators in the United States, Italy and Spain. The prospective study material was composed of cDNA or gDNA derived from T cells, B-cell-depleted T cells, or PBMCs. The dataset comprised deeply sampled blood TCRbeta repertoires from subjects exposed to, actively infected with, or recovered from COVID-19. The repertoires were made available in a free public database intended to serve as a resource for research on the immune response to SARS-CoV-2. The samples were drawn from two sources: the first 160 participants of the ongoing ImmuneRACE study, and fewer than 1,500 subjects contributed by 6 global collaborators. A de-identified subject ID, COVID-19 status, age in years and sex were almost always included in the sample metadata. Where available, HLA class I and class II types were obtained from metadata supplied by the sample provider rather than from assay-based typing. The full study reports these points: The quantity of clinical and demographic metadata differed by source and by participant and was supplied without curation.

Whole blood was collected in K2EDTA tubes by collaborating institutions according to the institutions' own protocols. Collaborator samples were shipped for TCRbeta analysis as frozen whole blood, isolated PBMCs, or DNA extracted from either sample type. The immunoSEQ Assay, a bias-controlled multiplex PCR, was used to amplify TCRbeta CDR3 regions from genomic DNA. The original methods were these. The number of nucleated cells in each sample was estimated by amplification of reference gene primers within the assay. To quantify the absolute abundance of each unique TCRbeta CDR3 rearrangement, sequence reads were collapsed and filtered. For each sample, productive Simpson clonality was calculated by taking the square root of Simpson's diversity index across productive rearrangements. What TCRdb holds here is the immuneACCESS table cut down to in-frame rearrangements. Part of the clones is not present; checked against another copy, under half of the missing clones reflect an unresolved V gene, and the others are unexplained. V and J calls and clone size come straight from that table; D and trimming were deduced from the DNA. Recorded for this sample are roughly 140,000 clones; around four fifths of them occurred a single time. The ten largest make up about 3.1% of the sample.

Only one count was recorded for this clone. No cognate antigen has been identified for it. Nothing much larger sits one base from this clone, and base qualities are not available. CDR1 is given as KGHSH and CDR2 as LQKENI, both from the germline V gene. From V the trimming removes 3 bases and from J it removes 1 base, while the gene matches leave 4 bases of the junction unaccounted for. Inclusive of the bounding cysteine and phenylalanine, the CDR3 is 16 residues long. The only DNA kept is the CDR3, 48 bases in frame from the first base. This receptor was obtained from a woman aged 35 to 49 with active or convalescent COVID-19. The sequencing input was peripheral blood. The chain is assembled from TRBV18 and TRBJ1-5, with 9 bases aligning to TRBD1. In nucleotide form, the sequence is TGTGCCAGCTCACCGGGACAGGGAGGCAGCAATCAGCCCCAGCATTTT. Its protein product is CASSPGQGGSNQPQHF.